The present TCR beta chain was sequenced within a study of cytomegalovirus exposure and HLA in healthy donors. General study results and limits: For most TCR beta V segments, an earlier analysis put the productive rate at about 87% or about 30% of the time.

Comments on this clone: The antigen is unknown.

This CDR3 has 14 amino acids. Germline trimming cut 5 bases from V and 5 bases from J; bases unmatched to any gene: 7. Germline CDR1 reads SGHAT; CDR2 reads FQNNGV. A multiplex PCR was run with 60 Vbeta primers and 13 Jbeta primers. In the study's own analysis: In a later analysis, the count reached 80 million or so unique TCR beta chains, with roughly 12 million shared. Here immunoSEQ multiplex PCR was the method, and the copy in TCRdb shows in-frame clones only, minus some. The V and J calls and the clone size are those of that table, but D and trimming were determined from the DNA. This table has about 190,000 clones, approximately 78% appearing once.

The sequence was collected from a woman aged 18-35 years in good health and CMV-seronegative. Sequencing was performed on PBMCs. The chain is built from TRBV11-2 and TRBJ2-7, with 9 bases lining up with TRBD1. The CDR3 is CASSHPGTGNEQYF. The CDR3 coding sequence is TGTGCCAGCAGCCACCCGGGGACAGGGAACGAGCAGTACTTC. Full variable domain (missing parts from reference TRBV11-2 and TRBJ2-7): EAGVAQSPRYKIIEKRQSVAFWCNPISGHATLYWYQQILGQGPKLLIQFQNNGVVDDSQLPKDRFSAERLKGVDSTLKIQPAKLEDSAVYLCASSHPGTGNEQYFGPGTRLTVT.